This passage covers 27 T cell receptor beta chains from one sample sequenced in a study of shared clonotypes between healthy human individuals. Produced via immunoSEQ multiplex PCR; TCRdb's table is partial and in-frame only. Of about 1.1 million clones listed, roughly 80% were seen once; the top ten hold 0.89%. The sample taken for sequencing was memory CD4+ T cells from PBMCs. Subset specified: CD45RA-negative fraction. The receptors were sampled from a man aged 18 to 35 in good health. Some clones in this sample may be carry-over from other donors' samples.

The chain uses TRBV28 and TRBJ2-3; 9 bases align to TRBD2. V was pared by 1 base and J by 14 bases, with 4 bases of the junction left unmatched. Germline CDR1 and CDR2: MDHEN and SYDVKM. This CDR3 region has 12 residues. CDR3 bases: TGTGCCAGCAGTTTATCGCGGGAGGGCTTGTATTTT. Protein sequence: CASSLSREGLYF.

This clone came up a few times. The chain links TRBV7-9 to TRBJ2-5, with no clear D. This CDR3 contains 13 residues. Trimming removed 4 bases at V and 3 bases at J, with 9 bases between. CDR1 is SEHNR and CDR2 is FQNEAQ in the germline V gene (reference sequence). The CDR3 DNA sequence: TGTGCCAGCAGCTGGGGTCCTAAAGAGACCCAGTACTTC. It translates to CASSWGPKETQYF.

CDR3 amino acids: CASSLGGAWQPQHF. The CDR3 DNA reads TGTGCCAGCAGCTTAGGCGGGGCCTGGCAGCCCCAGCATTTT. This chain links TRBV7-9 with TRBJ1-5; TRBD1 is a possible D gene (5 bases). The CDR3 sequence is 14 residues long. V was pared by 1 base and J by 7 bases, with 11 bases between. The V gene's germline CDR1 is SEHNR and CDR2 FQNEAQ (reference sequence).

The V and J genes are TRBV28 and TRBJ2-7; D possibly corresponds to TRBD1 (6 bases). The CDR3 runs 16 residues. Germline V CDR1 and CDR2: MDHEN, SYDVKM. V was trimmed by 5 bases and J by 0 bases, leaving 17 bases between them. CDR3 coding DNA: TGTGCCAGCAGTGCCCTCGACAGGTTGGGCTCCTACGAGCAGTACTTC. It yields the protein CASSALDRLGSYEQYF.

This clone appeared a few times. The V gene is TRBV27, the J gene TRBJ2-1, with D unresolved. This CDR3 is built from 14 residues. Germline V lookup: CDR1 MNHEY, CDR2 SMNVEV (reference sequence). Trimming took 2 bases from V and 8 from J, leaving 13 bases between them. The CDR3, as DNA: TGTGCCAGCAGTTTAAGCAGGTTTAATCATGAGCAGTTCTTC. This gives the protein CASSLSRFNHEQFF.

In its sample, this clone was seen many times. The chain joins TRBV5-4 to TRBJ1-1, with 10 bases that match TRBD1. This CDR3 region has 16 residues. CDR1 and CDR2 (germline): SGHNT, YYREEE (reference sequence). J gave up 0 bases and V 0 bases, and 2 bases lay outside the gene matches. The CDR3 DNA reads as TGTGCCAGCAGCTTGGAGGGACAGGGGATGAACACTGAAGCTTTCTTT. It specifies CASSLEGQGMNTEAFF.

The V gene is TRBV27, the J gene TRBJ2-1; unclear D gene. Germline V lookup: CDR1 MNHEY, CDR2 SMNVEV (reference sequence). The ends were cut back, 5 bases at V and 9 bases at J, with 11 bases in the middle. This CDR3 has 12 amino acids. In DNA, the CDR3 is TGTGCCAGCAGTCCGCCAGTGGGTGAGCAGTTCTTC. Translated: CASSPPVGEQFF.

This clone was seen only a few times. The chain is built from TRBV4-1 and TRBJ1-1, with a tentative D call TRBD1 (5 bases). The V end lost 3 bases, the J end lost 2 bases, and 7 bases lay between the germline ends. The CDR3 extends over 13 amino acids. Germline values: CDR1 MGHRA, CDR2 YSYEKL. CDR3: CASSHDSNTEAFF. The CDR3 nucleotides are TGCGCCAGCAGCCACGACAGCAACACTGAAGCTTTCTTT.

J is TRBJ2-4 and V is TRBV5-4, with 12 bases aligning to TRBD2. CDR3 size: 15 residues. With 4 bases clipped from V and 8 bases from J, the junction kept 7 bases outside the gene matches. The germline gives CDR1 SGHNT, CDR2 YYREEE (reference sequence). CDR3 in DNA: TGTGCCAGCAGCGACCAGACTAGCGGGAGATACATTCAGTACTTC. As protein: CASSDQTSGRYIQYF.

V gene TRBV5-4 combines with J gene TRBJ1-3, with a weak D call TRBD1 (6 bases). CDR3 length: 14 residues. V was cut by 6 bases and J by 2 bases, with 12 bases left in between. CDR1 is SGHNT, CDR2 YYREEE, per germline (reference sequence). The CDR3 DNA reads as TGTGCCAGCAAATCTAACAGGGCTGGAAACACCATATATTTT. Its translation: CASKSNRAGNTIYF.

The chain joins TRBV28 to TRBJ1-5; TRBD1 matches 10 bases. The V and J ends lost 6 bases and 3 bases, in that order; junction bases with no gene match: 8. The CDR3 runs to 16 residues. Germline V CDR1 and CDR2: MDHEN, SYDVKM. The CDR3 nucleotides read TGTGCCAGCAGGGGGACAGGGGCGGGGGACAATCAGCCCCAGCATTTT. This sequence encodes CASRGTGAGDNQPQHF. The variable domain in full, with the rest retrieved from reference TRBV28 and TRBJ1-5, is DVKVTQSSRYLVKRTGEKVFLECVQDMDHENMFWYRQDPGLGLRLIYFSYDVKMKEKGDIPEGYSVSREKKERFSLILESASTNQTSMYLCASRGTGAGDNQPQHFGDGTRLSIL.

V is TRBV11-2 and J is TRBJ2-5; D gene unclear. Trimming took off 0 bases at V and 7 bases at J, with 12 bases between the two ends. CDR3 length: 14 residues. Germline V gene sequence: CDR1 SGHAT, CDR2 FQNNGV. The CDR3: CASSLDRVLRTQYF. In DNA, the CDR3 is TGTGCCAGCAGCTTAGATAGGGTGTTACGGACCCAGTACTTC.

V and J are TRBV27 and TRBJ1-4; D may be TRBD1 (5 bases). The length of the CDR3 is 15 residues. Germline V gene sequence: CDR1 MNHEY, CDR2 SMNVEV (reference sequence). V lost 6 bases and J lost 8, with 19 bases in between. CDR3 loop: CASSRDPGNREKLFF. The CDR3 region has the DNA TGTGCCAGCAGCCGAGATCCAGGGAACCGGGAAAAACTGTTTTTT.

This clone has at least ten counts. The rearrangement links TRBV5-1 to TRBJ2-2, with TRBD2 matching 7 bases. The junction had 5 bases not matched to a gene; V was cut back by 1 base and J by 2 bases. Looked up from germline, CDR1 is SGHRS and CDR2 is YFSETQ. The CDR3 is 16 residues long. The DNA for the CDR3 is TGCGCCAGCAGCTTGAACGCGGGAGCTAACACCGGGGAGCTGTTTTTT. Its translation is CASSLNAGANTGELFF. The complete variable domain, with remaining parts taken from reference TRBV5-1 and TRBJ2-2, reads KAGVTQTPRYLIKTRGQQVTLSCSPISGHRSVSWYQQTPGQGLQFLFEYFSETQRNKGNFPGRFSGRQFSNSRSEMNVSTLELGDSALYLCASSLNAGANTGELFFGEGSRLTVL.

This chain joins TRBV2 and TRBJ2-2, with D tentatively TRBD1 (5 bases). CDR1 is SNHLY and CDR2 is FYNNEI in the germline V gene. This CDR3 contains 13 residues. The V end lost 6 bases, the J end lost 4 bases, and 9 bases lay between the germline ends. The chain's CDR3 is CASRGPPTGELFF. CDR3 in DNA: TGTGCCAGCAGGGGGCCCCCCACCGGGGAGCTGTTTTTT.

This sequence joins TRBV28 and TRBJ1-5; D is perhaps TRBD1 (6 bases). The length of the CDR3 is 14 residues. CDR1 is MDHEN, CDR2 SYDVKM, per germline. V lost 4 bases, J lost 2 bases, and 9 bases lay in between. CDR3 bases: TGTGCCAGCAGTTCGACAGGACGCAATCAGCCCCAGCATTTT. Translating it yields CASSSTGRNQPQHF. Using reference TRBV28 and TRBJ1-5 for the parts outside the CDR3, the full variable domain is DVKVTQSSRYLVKRTGEKVFLECVQDMDHENMFWYRQDPGLGLRLIYFSYDVKMKEKGDIPEGYSVSREKKERFSLILESASTNQTSMYLCASSSTGRNQPQHFGDGTRLSIL.

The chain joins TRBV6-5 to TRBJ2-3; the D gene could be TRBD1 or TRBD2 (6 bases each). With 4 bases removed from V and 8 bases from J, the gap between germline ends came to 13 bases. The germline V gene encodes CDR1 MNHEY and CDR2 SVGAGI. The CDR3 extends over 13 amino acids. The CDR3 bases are TGTGCCAGCAGTTCGCCGGGGGCTCGTACGCAGTATTTT. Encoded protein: CASSSPGARTQYF.

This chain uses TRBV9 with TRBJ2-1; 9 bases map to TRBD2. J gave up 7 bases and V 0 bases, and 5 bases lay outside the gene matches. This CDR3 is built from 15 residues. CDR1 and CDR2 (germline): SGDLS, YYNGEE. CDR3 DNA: TGTGCCAGCAGCGTAGAAGCGGGGGGCGGGAATGAGCAGTTCTTC. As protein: CASSVEAGGGNEQFF.

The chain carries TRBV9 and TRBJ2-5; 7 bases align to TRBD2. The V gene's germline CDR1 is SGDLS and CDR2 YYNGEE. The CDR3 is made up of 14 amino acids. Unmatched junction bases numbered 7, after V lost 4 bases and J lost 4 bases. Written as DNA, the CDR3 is TGTGCCAGCAGCTCCCGACTAGCTGGAGAGACCCAGTACTTC. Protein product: CASSSRLAGETQYF.

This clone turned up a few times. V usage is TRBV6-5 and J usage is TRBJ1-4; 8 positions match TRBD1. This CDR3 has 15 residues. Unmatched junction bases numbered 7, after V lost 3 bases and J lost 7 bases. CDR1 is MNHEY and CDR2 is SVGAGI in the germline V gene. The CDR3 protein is CASSYGQGALEKLFF. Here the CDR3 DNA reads TGTGCCAGCAGTTATGGACAGGGAGCCCTTGAAAAACTGTTTTTT.

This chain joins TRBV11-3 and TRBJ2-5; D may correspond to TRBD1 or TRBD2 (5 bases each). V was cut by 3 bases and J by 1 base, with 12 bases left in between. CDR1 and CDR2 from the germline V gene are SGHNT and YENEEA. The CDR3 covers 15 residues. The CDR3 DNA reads TGTGCCAGCAGCTTCGAAACGGGACCCCAAGAGACCCAGTACTTC. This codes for CASSFETGPQETQYF. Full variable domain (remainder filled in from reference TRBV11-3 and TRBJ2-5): EAGVVQSPRYKIIEKKQPVAFWCNPISGHNTLYWYLQNLGQGPELLIRYENEEAVDDSQLPKDRFSAERLKGVDSTLKIQPAELGDSAVYLCASSFETGPQETQYFGPGTRLLVL.

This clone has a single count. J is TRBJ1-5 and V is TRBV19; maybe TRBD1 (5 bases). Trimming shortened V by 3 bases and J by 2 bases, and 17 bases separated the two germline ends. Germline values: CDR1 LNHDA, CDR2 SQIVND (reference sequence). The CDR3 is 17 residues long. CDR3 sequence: CASSIDTRGTGNQPQHF. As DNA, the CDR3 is TGTGCCAGTAGTATTGATACGCGGGGGACGGGCAATCAGCCCCAGCATTTT.

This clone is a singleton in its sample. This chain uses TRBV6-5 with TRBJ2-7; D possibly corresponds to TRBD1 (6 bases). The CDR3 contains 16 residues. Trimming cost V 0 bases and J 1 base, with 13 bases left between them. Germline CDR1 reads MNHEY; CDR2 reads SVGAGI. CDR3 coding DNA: TGTGCCAGCAGTTACTCCGGGACACTACGATCCTACGAGCAGTACTTC. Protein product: CASSYSGTLRSYEQYF.

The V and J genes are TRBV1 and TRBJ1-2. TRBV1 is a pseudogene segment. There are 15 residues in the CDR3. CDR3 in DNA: TGCACCAGCAGCCAACAGGGCGCGGGGGACTATGGCTACACCTTC. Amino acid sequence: CTSSQQGAGDYGYTF.

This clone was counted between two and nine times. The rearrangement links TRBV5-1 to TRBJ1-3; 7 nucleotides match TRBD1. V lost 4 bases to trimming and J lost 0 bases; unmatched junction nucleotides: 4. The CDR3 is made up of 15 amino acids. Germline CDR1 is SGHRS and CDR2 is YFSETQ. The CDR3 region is CASSVDRNSGNTIYF. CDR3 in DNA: TGCGCCAGCAGCGTGGACAGGAACTCTGGAAACACCATATATTTT.

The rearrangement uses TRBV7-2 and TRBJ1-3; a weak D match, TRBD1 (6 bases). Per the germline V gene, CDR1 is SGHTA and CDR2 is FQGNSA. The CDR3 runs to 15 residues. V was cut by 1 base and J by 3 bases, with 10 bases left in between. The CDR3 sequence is CASSLGRRGGNTIYF. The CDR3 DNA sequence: TGTGCCAGCAGCTTAGGTCGCAGGGGTGGAAACACCATATATTTT.

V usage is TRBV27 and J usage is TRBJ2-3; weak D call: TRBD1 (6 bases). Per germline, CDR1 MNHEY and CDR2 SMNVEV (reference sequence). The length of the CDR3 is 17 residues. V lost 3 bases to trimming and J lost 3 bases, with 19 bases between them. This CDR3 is CASSFRPPGRGTDTQYF. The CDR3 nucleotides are TGTGCCAGCAGTTTCCGCCCCCCGGGAAGGGGGACAGATACGCAGTATTTT.